This passage covers 14 T cell receptor beta chains from one sample sequenced in a study of molecular identifiers for immune sequencing clone quantification (dated by TCRdb to 2016 to 2018). The library relied on PCR. This sample was sequenced with an Illumina HiSeq 4000. TCRdb took the public reads, trimmed them with fastp at Q25, ran MiXCR for clone calling and kept in-frame beta chains. Duplicate CDR3 protein sequences are folded into a single record with the most common DNA and genes. The sample table records some 320,000 distinct CDR3 sequences; 20% to 25% of these occur just once. The leading ten clones occupy approximately 0.84% of the sample. Sequencing used naive CD8+ T cells from blood, with Jurkat cell RNA spiked in. Read against the paper, the sample's cell subset or site label means: FACS-sorted CD8+CD4-CCR7+CD45RA+ naive T cells. These receptors all come from a human donor in good health. Some libraries in this study had Jurkat cell RNA spiked in.

Worth noting for this clonotype: A much larger clone lies one base from this, so it may be a read error. CDR3 region: CASSERGSAGDTEAFF. CDR3 DNA: TGTGCCAGCAGCGAGAGAGGGAGCGCCGGGGACACTGAAGCTTTCTTT. The chain has TRBV13 and TRBJ1-1; D is unclear. The CDR3 totals 16 residues. The V and J ends lost 5 bases and 3 bases respectively, with 19 bases between them. CDR1 PRHDT and CDR2 FYEKMQ come from the germline V gene (reference sequence). The variable domain in full, completed from reference TRBV13 and TRBJ1-1, reads AAGVIQSPRHLIKEKRETATLKCYPIPRHDTVYWYQQGPGQDPQFLISFYEKMQSDKGSIPDRFSAQQFSDYHSELNMSSLELGDSALYFCASSERGSAGDTEAFFGQGTRLTVV.

This clonotype occurred many times. V and J are TRBV19 and TRBJ2-1, with TRBD1 identical over 7 bases. CDR1 is LNHDA, CDR2 SQIVND, per germline (reference sequence). This CDR3 is 15 amino acids long. The V segment lost 1 base and the J segment 5 bases; nucleotides outside the gene matches: 5. CDR3 in DNA: TGTGCCAGTAGTATAGGATTGGGACAGAACAATGAGCAGTTCTTC. It is translated as CASSIGLGQNNEQFF.

The rearrangement joins TRBV11-2 to TRBJ2-7; D gene ambiguous. The CDR3 has 14 amino acids. V was clipped by 1 base and J by 6 bases, with 13 bases between them. Germline lookup yields CDR1 SGHAT and CDR2 FQNNGV. The DNA for the CDR3 is TGTGCCAGCAGCTTAGCGGGCCGTCCTGGCGAGCAGTACTTC. It yields the protein CASSLAGRPGEQYF.

The chain couples TRBV11-3 to TRBJ2-1; no definite D call. CDR1 is SGHNT and CDR2 is YENEEA in the germline V gene. The CDR3 loop spans 14 amino acids. With 5 bases removed from V and 0 bases from J, the gap between germline ends came to 8 bases. CDR3 coding DNA: TGTGCCAGCAGCGAGGCCGCCTCCTACAATGAGCAGTTCTTC. Its translation: CASSEAASYNEQFF.

This clonotype was counted a few times. The rearrangement joins TRBV12-3 or TRBV12-4 to TRBJ1-5; D perhaps matches TRBD1 (5 bases). This CDR3 has 15 residues. V was shortened by 6 bases and J by 1 base, with 13 bases between the two germline ends. As DNA, the CDR3 is TGTGCCAGCAGCCAAGGGACTTCGAGCAATCAGCCCCAGCATTTT. This gives the protein CASSQGTSSNQPQHF.

With regard to this clonotype: This may arise from a read error, as a much more abundant clone is one base away. V is TRBV10-3 and J is TRBJ2-6; D gene uncertain. V lost 10 bases and J 1 base, leaving 11 bases between the germline ends. The CDR3 has 14 residues. CDR1 is ENHRY and CDR2 is SYGVKD in the germline V gene. DNA for the CDR3: TGTGCCACCACCGCGGAATCTGGGGCCAACGTCCTGACTTTC. Translated: CATTAESGANVLTF.

Of note for this clonotype: A much more abundant neighbour one base away suggests this may be a read error. The CDR3 does not close with the conserved phenylalanine or tryptophan, likely indicating a read error. The chain is built from TRBV12-3 or TRBV12-4 and TRBJ1-5; D uncertain. V was cut by 4 bases and J by 7 bases, with 8 bases left in between. The CDR3 has 12 amino acids. The CDR3 protein is CASSSTDQPQHY. CDR3 in DNA: TGTGCCAGCAGTTCGACGGACCAGCCCCAGCATTAT.

This clonotype was counted ten times or more. The chain links TRBV6-2 or TRBV6-3 to TRBJ2-1, with 7 bases identical to TRBD1. V was clipped by 6 bases and J by 0 bases; unmatched bases: 8. This CDR3 region has 16 residues. Germline assignment: CDR1 MNHEY and CDR2 SVGEGT. Written as DNA, the CDR3 is TGTGCCAGCAGAACTGCCCGGGACAGCTCCTACAATGAGCAGTTCTTC. It translates to CASRTARDSSYNEQFF.

This clonotype was counted a few times. J is TRBJ2-1 and V is TRBV7-2, with 10 bases lining up with TRBD2. Looked up from germline, CDR1 is SGHTA and CDR2 is FQGNSA. With V trimmed by 4 bases and J by 8 bases, 8 bases remained unmatched. CDR3 size: 15 residues. The CDR3 is CASSSSGRAFHEQFF. DNA for the CDR3: TGTGCCAGCAGCTCGAGCGGGAGGGCCTTCCATGAGCAGTTCTTC. The full variable domain, in which reference TRBV7-2 and TRBJ2-1 provide the parts outside the CDR3, is GAGVSQSPSNKVTEKGKDVELRCDPISGHTALYWYRQSLGQGLEFLIYFQGNSAPDKSGLPSDRFSAERTGGSVSTLTIQRTQQEDSAVYLCASSSSGRAFHEQFFGPGTRLTVL.

This clonotype was found many times. The genes are TRBV27 and TRBJ2-7; TRBD1 agrees at 8 bases. J gave up 2 bases and V 4 bases, and 4 bases lay outside the gene matches. This CDR3 is built from 14 residues. Germline V gives CDR1 MNHEY, CDR2 SMNVEV (reference sequence). The CDR3 DNA is TGTGCCAGCAGTTATTCGACAGGGGCCTACGAGCAGTACTTC. Amino acids: CASSYSTGAYEQYF.

This clonotype was counted at least ten times. The rearrangement links TRBV4-3 to TRBJ2-3; D may match TRBD1 or TRBD2 (6 bases each). Deletions cut 0 bases from V and 7 bases from J, with 17 bases between. This CDR3 region has 16 residues. CDR1 is LGHNA, CDR2 YSLEER, per germline. In DNA, the CDR3 is TGCGCCAGCAGCCAAGAGGTACAGGGAGGATGGAATACGCAGTATTTT. Translating gives CASSQEVQGGWNTQYF.

Concerning this clonotype: A read error may be the cause here, since a much bigger clone is one base away. The rearrangement joins TRBV12-3 or TRBV12-4 to TRBJ1-5; 8 bases line up with TRBD1. This CDR3 contains 15 residues. This CDR3 is CASSPDRGRNRPQHF. Here the CDR3 DNA reads TGTGCCAGCAGCCCAGACAGGGGTCGCAATCGGCCCCAGCATTTT.

Concerning this clonotype itself: This CDR3 is missing its conserved last phenylalanine or tryptophan, likely due to a read error. The chain couples TRBV12-3 or TRBV12-4 to TRBJ2-5; 10 nucleotides match TRBD1. The trim removed 5 bases at V and 2 bases at J, leaving 2 bases unmatched. This CDR3 has 14 residues. The CDR3: CASSPGQGQETQYL. The DNA for the CDR3 is TGTGCCAGCAGTCCGGGACAGGGGCAAGAGACCCAGTACCTC.

The chain carries TRBV11-2 and TRBJ2-1; weak D call: TRBD2 (5 bases). Deletions cut 5 bases from V and 10 bases from J, with 9 bases between. The CDR3 contains 11 residues. Looked up from germline, CDR1 is SGHAT and CDR2 is FQNNGV. CDR3 nucleotides: TGTGCCAGCAGCGTACTAGGGGAGCAGTTCTTC. This codes for CASSVLGEQFF.